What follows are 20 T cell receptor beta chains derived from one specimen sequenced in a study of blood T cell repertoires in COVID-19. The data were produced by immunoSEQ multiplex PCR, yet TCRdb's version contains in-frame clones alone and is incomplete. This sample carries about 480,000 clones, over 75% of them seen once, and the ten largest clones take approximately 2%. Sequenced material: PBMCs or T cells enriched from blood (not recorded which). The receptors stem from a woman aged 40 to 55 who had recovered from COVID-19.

Written as DNA, the CDR3 is TGTGCCAGCAGCCGACAGGGGATTGCCGAGCAGTACTTC. It yields the protein CASSRQGIAEQYF. The chain has TRBV6-5 and TRBJ2-7, with TRBD1 matching 8 bases. V lost 6 bases to trimming and J lost 6 bases; unmatched junction nucleotides: 7. Germline CDR1 reads MNHEY; CDR2 reads SVGAGI. The CDR3 covers 13 residues.

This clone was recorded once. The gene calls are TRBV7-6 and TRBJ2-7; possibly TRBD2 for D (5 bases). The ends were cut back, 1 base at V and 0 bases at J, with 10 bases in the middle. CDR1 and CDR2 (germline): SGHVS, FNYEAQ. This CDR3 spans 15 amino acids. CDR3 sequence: CASSLDPGSSYEQYF. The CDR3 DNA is TGTGCCAGCAGCTTAGATCCGGGAAGCTCCTACGAGCAGTACTTC.

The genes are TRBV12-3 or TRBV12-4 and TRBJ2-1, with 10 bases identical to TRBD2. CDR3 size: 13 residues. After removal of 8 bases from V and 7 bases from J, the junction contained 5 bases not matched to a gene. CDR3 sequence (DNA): TGTGCCAGCCTAGCGGGAGTCGGAAATGAGCAGTTCTTC. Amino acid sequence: CASLAGVGNEQFF.

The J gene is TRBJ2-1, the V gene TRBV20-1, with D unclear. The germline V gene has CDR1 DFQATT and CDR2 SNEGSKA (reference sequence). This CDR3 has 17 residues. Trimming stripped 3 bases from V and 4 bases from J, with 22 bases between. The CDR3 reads CSASAQDLTATYNEQFF. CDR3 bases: TGCAGTGCTAGTGCCCAGGATCTGACGGCGACGTACAATGAGCAGTTCTTC.

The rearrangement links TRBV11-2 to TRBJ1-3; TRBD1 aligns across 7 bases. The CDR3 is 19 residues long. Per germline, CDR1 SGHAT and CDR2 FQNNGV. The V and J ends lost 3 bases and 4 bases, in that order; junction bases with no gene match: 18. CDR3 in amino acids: CASSFRGGQDPSRGNTIYF. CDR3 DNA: TGTGCCAGCAGCTTTAGAGGAGGACAGGACCCCTCGAGGGGAAACACCATATATTTT.

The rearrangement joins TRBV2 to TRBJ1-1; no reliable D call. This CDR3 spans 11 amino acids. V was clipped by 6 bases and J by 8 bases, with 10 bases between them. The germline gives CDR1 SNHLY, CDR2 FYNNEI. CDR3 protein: CASSPPLEAFF. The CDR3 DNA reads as TGTGCCAGCAGCCCTCCTTTGGAAGCTTTCTTT. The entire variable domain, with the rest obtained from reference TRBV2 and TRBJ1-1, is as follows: EPEVTQTPSHQVTQMGQEVILRCVPISNHLYFYWYRQILGQKVEFLVSFYNNEISEKSEIFDDQFSVERPDGSNFTLKIRSTKLEDSAMYFCASSPPLEAFFGQGTRLTVV.

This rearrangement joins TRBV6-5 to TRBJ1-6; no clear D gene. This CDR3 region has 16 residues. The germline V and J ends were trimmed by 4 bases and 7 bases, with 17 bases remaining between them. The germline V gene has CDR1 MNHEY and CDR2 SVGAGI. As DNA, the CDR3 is TGTGCCAGCAGTTTCAGCGGGCGGGGAGGCAATTCACCCCTCCACTTT. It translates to CASSFSGRGGNSPLHF.

The DNA for the CDR3 is TGTGCCAGCAGTTATTTTCAGGGATCTAACTATGGCTACACCTTC. Its protein product is CASSYFQGSNYGYTF. The chain is built from TRBV6-5 and TRBJ1-2; the D gene is possibly TRBD1 (5 bases). The CDR3 covers 15 residues. CDR1 MNHEY and CDR2 SVGAGI come from the germline V gene. V was shortened by 3 bases and J by 0 bases, with 11 bases between the two germline ends.

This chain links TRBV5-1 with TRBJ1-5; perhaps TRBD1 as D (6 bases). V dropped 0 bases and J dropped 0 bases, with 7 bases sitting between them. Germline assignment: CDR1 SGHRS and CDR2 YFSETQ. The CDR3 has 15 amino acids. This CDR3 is CASSLGDNSNQPQHF. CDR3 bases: TGCGCCAGCAGCTTGGGGGACAATAGCAATCAGCCCCAGCATTTT.

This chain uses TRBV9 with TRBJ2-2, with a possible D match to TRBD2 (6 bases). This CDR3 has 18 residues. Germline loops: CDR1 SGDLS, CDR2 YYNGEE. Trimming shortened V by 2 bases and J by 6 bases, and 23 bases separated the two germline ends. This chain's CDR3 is CASSVLPGGRLGAGELFF. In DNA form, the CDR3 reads TGTGCCAGCAGCGTGTTACCCGGGGGACGCTTGGGGGCCGGGGAGCTGTTTTTT.

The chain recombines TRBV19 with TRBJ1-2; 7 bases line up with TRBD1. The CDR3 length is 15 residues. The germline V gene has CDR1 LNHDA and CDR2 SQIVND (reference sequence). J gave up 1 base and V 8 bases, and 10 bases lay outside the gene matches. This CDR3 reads CASETGPNLNYGYTF. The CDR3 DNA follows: TGTGCCAGTGAGACAGGGCCCAACCTTAACTATGGCTACACCTTC.

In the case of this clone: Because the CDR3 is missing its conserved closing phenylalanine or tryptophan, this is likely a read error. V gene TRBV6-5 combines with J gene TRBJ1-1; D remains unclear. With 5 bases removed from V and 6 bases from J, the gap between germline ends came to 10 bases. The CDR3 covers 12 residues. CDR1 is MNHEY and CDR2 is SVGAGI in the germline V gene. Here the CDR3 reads CASSPSPPEAFL. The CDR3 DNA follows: TGTGCCAGCAGTCCGTCCCCCCCTGAAGCTTTCCTT.

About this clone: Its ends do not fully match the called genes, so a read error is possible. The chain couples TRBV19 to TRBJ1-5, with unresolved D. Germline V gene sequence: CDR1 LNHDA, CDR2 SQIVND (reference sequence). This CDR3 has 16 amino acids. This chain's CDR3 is CASSIRRIHSNQLQHF. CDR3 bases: TGTGCCAGTAGTATCCGCAGAATCCATAGCAATCAGCTCCAGCATTTT.

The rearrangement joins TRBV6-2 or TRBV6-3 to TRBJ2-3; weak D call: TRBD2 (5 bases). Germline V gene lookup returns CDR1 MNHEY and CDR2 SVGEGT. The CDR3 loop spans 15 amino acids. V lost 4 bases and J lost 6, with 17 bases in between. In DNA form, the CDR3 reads TGTGCCAGCAGTTCTGTAGCAGGAGGCCCCGATACGCAGTATTTT. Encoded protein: CASSSVAGGPDTQYF.

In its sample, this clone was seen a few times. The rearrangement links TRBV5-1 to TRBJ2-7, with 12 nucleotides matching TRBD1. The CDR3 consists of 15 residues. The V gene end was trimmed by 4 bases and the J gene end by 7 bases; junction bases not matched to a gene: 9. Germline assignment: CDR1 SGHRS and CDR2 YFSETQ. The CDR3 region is CASSTTGTGGFEQYF. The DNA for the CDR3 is TGCGCCAGCAGCACGACCGGGACAGGGGGCTTTGAGCAGTACTTC.

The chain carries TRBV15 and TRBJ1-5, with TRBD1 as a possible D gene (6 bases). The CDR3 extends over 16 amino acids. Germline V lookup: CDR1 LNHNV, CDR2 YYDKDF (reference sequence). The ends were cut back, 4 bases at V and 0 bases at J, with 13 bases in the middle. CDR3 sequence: CATSKLQGYSNQPQHF. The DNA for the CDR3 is TGTGCCACCAGCAAACTACAGGGTTATAGCAATCAGCCCCAGCATTTT.

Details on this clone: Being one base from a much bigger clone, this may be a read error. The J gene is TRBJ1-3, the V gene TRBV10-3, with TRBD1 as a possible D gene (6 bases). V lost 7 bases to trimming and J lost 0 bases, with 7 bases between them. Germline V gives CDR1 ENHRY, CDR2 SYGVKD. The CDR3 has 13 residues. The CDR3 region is CAIMDSSGNTIYF. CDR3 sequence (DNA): TGTGCCATCATGGACAGCTCTGGAAACACCATATATTTT.

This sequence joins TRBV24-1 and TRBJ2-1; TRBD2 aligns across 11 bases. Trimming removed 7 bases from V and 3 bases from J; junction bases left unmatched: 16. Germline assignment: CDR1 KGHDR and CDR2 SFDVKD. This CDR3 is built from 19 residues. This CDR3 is CATSPTIQPSGRIYNEQFF. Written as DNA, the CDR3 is TGTGCCACCAGCCCCACGATCCAACCTAGCGGGAGGATCTACAATGAGCAGTTCTTC.

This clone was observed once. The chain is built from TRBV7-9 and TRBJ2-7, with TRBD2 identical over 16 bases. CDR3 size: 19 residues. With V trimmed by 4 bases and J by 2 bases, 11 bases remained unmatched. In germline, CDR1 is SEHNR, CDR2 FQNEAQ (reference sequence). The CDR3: CASSSLSGLAGGPPYEQYF. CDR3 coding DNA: TGTGCCAGCAGCTCACTCTCGGGACTAGCGGGAGGGCCCCCCTACGAGCAGTACTTC. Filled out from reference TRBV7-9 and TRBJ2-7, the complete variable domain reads DTGVSQNPRHKITKRGQNVTFRCDPISEHNRLYWYRQTLGQGPEFLTYFQNEAQLEKSRLLSDRFSAERPKGSFSTLEIQRTEQGDSAMYLCASSSLSGLAGGPPYEQYFGPGTRLTVT.

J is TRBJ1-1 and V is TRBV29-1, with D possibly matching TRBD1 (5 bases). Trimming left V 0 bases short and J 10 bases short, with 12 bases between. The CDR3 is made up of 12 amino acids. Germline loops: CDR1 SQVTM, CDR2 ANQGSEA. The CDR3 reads CSVEDIATGAFF. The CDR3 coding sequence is TGCAGCGTTGAAGATATAGCTACAGGAGCTTTCTTT.